The entry that follows covers one T cell receptor beta chain sequence. Measured with immunoSEQ multiplex PCR; TCRdb has only the in-frame clones, and not every one. The table includes some 390,000 clones, 89% detected once. The data belong to a study of blood T cell repertoires in COVID-19. The CDR3 loop spans 13 amino acids. CDR1 and CDR2 from the germline V gene are SEHNR and FQNEAQ (reference sequence). V gave up 3 bases and J gave up 8 bases; unmatched junction bases: 6. Researchers sorted participants into cohorts using their self-reported clinical history. Cohort 3 recovery required two negative PCRs, clearance, or symptom resolution.

V usage is TRBV7-9 and J usage is TRBJ1-2; 7 nucleotides match TRBD1. This clonotype originated in a woman aged 25 to 45 who had recovered from COVID-19. The sequencing input was PBMCs or T cells enriched from blood (not recorded which). The CDR3 sequence is CASSFGQAYGYTF. As DNA, the CDR3 is TGTGCCAGCAGCTTCGGACAGGCGTACGGCTACACCTTC.